The 21 T cell receptor beta chains given below trace back to one sample, sequenced in a study of identical twins (dated by TCRdb to about 2016). Receptor amplification or capture employed 5' RACE. The sequencer listed for this sample is Illumina HiSeq 2000. TCRdb reprocessed the public reads (quality trimming at Q25 with fastp, clone calling with MiXCR) and kept in-frame beta chains. Under each unique CDR3 protein, matching rows form one entry showing the most common genes and DNA. The sample profile shows around 370,000 distinct CDR3 sequences; approximately 8.8% of them were found once. The top ten clonotypes cover about 8.1% of the sample. What was sequenced was naive T cells sorted from blood. The cell subset or site tag for this specimen amounts to: cells isolated with a human naive T-cell isolation kit. These receptors were taken from a woman in her forties or fifties in good health.

This clonotype was observed a few times. The chain carries TRBV4-1 and TRBJ2-7; D may correspond to TRBD1 or TRBD2 (6 bases each). This CDR3 spans 15 amino acids. V was pared by 3 bases and J by 5 bases, with 17 bases between. Germline CDR1 and CDR2: MGHRA and YSYEKL. The CDR3 bases are TGCGCCAGCAGCCAGGGAGCTAGCGAGGGGGACGAGCAGTACTTC. Translating gives CASSQGASEGDEQYF.

This clonotype has more than one count but fewer than ten. The chain joins TRBV18 to TRBJ2-1; 7 positions match TRBD1. This CDR3 has 14 amino acids. V gave up 3 bases and J gave up 4 bases; unmatched junction bases: 3. Per germline, CDR1 KGHSH and CDR2 LQKENI. The CDR3 sequence: CASSPDRLYNEQFF. The CDR3, as DNA: TGTGCCAGCTCACCGGACAGGTTGTACAATGAGCAGTTCTTC.

This clonotype was recorded a few times. The rearrangement links TRBV12-3 or TRBV12-4 to TRBJ2-3; D gene unclear. V was clipped by 4 bases and J by 0 bases, with 5 bases between them. The CDR3 has 13 residues. CDR3 sequence reads: CASSSLSTDTQYF. In nucleotides, the CDR3 is TGTGCCAGCAGTTCCCTTAGCACAGATACGCAGTATTTT.

This clonotype was observed at least ten times. The gene calls are TRBV12-3 or TRBV12-4 and TRBJ2-7; the match to TRBD2 covers 8 bases. J gave up 2 bases and V 6 bases, and 6 bases lay outside the gene matches. The CDR3 is 14 residues long. The CDR3: CASRRSGSAYEQYF. The CDR3 DNA is TGTGCCAGCAGGAGGAGCGGGAGCGCCTACGAGCAGTACTTC.

In its sample, this clonotype was seen a few times. The rearrangement links TRBV5-1 to TRBJ1-3, with D perhaps matching TRBD1 (6 bases). V was pared by 3 bases and J by 6 bases, with 10 bases between. The CDR3 is made up of 13 amino acids. The germline gives CDR1 SGHRS, CDR2 YFSETQ. The CDR3 loop is CASSSGQENTIYF. Written as DNA, the CDR3 is TGCGCCAGCAGCTCGGGACAAGAAAACACCATATATTTT.

This clonotype was detected a few times. The chain employs TRBV29-1 and TRBJ1-1; D gene unclear. With 6 bases removed from V and 0 bases from J, the gap between germline ends came to 8 bases. CDR3 length: 12 residues. Germline V gene data show CDR1 as SQVTM and CDR2 as ANQGSEA. The CDR3 DNA reads as TGCAGCGTAAAGGGAATGAACACTGAAGCTTTCTTT. It codes for CSVKGMNTEAFF.

This clonotype came up a few times. The chain is built from TRBV20-1 and TRBJ2-2, with D perhaps assigned TRBD1 or TRBD2 (5 bases each). Germline-derived CDR1 and CDR2 are DFQATT and SNEGSKA (reference sequence). Trimming took 3 bases from V and 1 from J, leaving 12 bases between them. This CDR3 has 15 residues. The DNA for the CDR3 is TGCAGTGCTAGTTGGGGGAGCGGGAACACCGGGGAGCTGTTTTTT. Protein product: CSASWGSGNTGELFF.

The chain couples TRBV30 to TRBJ1-1, with 9 bases identical to TRBD1. This CDR3 has 14 residues. The J segment lost 7 bases and the V segment lost 2 bases, leaving 8 bases of the junction unmatched. CDR1 and CDR2 from the germline V gene are GTSNPN and SVGIG (reference sequence). The CDR3 bases are TGTGCCTGGAGTAAATGGACAGGGGTTAATGAAGCTTTCTTT. This sequence encodes CAWSKWTGVNEAFF.

This clonotype showed up just a few times. The V and J genes are TRBV12-5 and TRBJ1-1, with D tentatively TRBD1 (6 bases). The V gene's germline CDR1 is LGHNT and CDR2 FRNRAP. V shed 0 bases and J shed 4 bases, with 9 bases lying between them. The CDR3 loop spans 14 amino acids. DNA of the CDR3: TGTGCTAGTGGTTTGGTACGAGGGGGCACTGAAGCTTTCTTT. It yields the protein CASGLVRGGTEAFF.

This clonotype was seen repeatedly, ten times or more. This chain links TRBV27 with TRBJ2-1; TRBD1 matches 7 bases. This CDR3 is 14 amino acids long. The germline gives CDR1 MNHEY, CDR2 SMNVEV (reference sequence). Unmatched junction bases numbered 4, after V lost 6 bases and J lost 2 bases. The CDR3 is CASSLDRTYNEQFF. DNA of the CDR3: TGTGCCAGCAGCCTGGACAGGACCTACAATGAGCAGTTCTTC.

This rearrangement joins TRBV19 to TRBJ2-1, with 11 bases matching TRBD2. The CDR3 totals 16 residues. The trim removed 5 bases at V and 8 bases at J, leaving 11 bases unmatched. Germline V CDR1 and CDR2: LNHDA, SQIVND (reference sequence). DNA of the CDR3: TGTGCCAGTAGTTTTGGACTAGCGGGCCTAGGAGATGAGCAGTTCTTC. Translation: CASSFGLAGLGDEQFF.

The chain links TRBV29-1 to TRBJ1-1; unclear D gene. The germline V gene has CDR1 SQVTM and CDR2 ANQGSEA. The CDR3 runs to 11 residues. CDR3 sequence (DNA): TGCCTATGCTCGTTGAACACTGAAGCTTTCTTT. Amino acids: CLCSLNTEAFF.

This chain connects TRBV5-1 to TRBJ2-6; 10 nucleotides line up with TRBD2. Germline V lookup: CDR1 SGHRS, CDR2 YFSETQ. Trimming took 4 bases from V and 0 from J; bases not matched to a gene: 7. This CDR3 contains 18 residues. The CDR3 nucleotides read TGCGCCAGCAGCCCCTGGACTAGCGGCTACTCTGGGGCCAACGTCCTGACTTTC. Encoded protein: CASSPWTSGYSGANVLTF.

This clonotype was recorded a few times. The chain uses TRBV14 and TRBJ2-1; 10 bases fit TRBD2. Trimming removed 3 bases from V and 8 bases from J; junction bases left unmatched: 7. The CDR3 length is 15 residues. Per the germline V gene, CDR1 is SGHDN and CDR2 is FVKESK. CDR3 in amino acids: CASSQRLAGEDEQFF. The CDR3 DNA reads as TGTGCCAGCAGCCAGAGGCTAGCGGGAGAGGATGAGCAGTTCTTC.

Points on this clonotype: A read error may explain this, as a much larger clone is one base away. The V gene is TRBV4-1, the J gene TRBJ2-5; 7 bases fit TRBD1. V lost 1 base, J lost 1 base, and 9 bases stayed unmatched. Germline V gene data show CDR1 as MGHRA and CDR2 as YSYEKL. The CDR3 contains 17 residues. The CDR3: CASSQGPTGDLQETQYF. The DNA of the CDR3 is TGCGCCAGCAGCCAAGGACCCACAGGGGATCTCCAAGAGACCCAGTACTTC.

The gene calls are TRBV25-1 and TRBJ2-5; D gene uncertain. In germline, CDR1 is MGHDK, CDR2 SYGVNS. CDR3 length: 12 amino acids. V was trimmed by 3 bases and J by 5 bases, leaving 7 bases between them. Here the CDR3 DNA reads TGTGCCAGCAGTGAGCTTCCGGAGACCCAGTACTTC. This sequence encodes CASSELPETQYF.

This chain connects TRBV11-2 to TRBJ2-7; 7 nucleotides match TRBD1. Germline trimming cut 5 bases from V and 3 bases from J; bases unmatched to any gene: 4. The germline gives CDR1 SGHAT, CDR2 FQNNGV. This CDR3 comprises 13 residues. The CDR3, as DNA: TGTGCCAGCAGCAGACAGGGCTACTACGAGCAGTACTTC. Translating gives CASSRQGYYEQYF.

This clonotype was observed a handful of times. This chain uses TRBV4-1 with TRBJ2-7, with D possibly TRBD1 on 8 matching bases. CDR3 length equals 15 residues. Trimming took off 4 bases at V and 0 bases at J, with 13 bases between the two ends. The germline V gene has CDR1 MGHRA and CDR2 YSYEKL. CDR3 protein: CASSREGQASYEQYF. The CDR3 DNA is TGCGCCAGCAGCCGGGAGGGACAGGCCTCCTACGAGCAGTACTTC.

This clonotype has at least ten counts. The V and J genes are TRBV12-3 or TRBV12-4 and TRBJ2-2; either TRBD1 or TRBD2 may supply D (5 bases each). Deletions cut 8 bases from V and 5 bases from J, with 15 bases between. The CDR3 consists of 14 residues. DNA of the CDR3: TGTGCCAGCGGGATCCGGGACCTTACCGGGGAGCTGTTTTTT. Translated, it gives CASGIRDLTGELFF.

This clonotype was picked up a small number of times. This rearrangement joins TRBV4-1 to TRBJ2-7; 7 positions match TRBD1. Germline V gene sequence: CDR1 MGHRA, CDR2 YSYEKL. V lost 2 bases to trimming and J lost 0 bases; unmatched junction nucleotides: 1. CDR3 length equals 14 residues. In DNA form, the CDR3 reads TGCGCCAGCAGCCAAACAGGGGCCTCCTACGAGCAGTACTTC. Protein: CASSQTGASYEQYF.

The chain links TRBV29-1 to TRBJ2-7; D unresolved. Trimming shortened V by 7 bases and J by 3 bases, and 4 bases separated the two germline ends. Germline V gives CDR1 SQVTM, CDR2 ANQGSEA. The CDR3 sequence is 9 residues long. The DNA for the CDR3 is TGCAGCGCCTGCTACGAGCAGTACGTC. It yields the protein CSACYEQYV.